This T cell receptor beta chain was obtained from a study of blood T cell repertoires in COVID-19. Study-wide background: The analysed material was cDNA or gDNA that came from T cells, B-cell-depleted T cells, or PBMCs.

The CDR3 length is 14 residues. Trimming shortened V by 0 bases and J by 12 bases, and 15 bases separated the two germline ends. Germline loops: CDR1 MNHEY, CDR2 SVGEGT. Authors' analysis steps: Estimation of nucleated cell counts relied on the amplification of reference gene primers. TCRdb's copy holds only in-frame clones and misses some; the assay was immunoSEQ multiplex PCR. D and trimming were read from the DNA, whereas the V and J calls and clone size are those reported in that table. The repertoire consists of about 60,000 clones, with roughly 76% occurring once and the leading ten covering around half.

The receptor was derived from a woman aged 80 or over with acute or convalescent COVID-19. Sequencing was performed on peripheral blood. The chain joins TRBV6-2 or TRBV6-3 to TRBJ1-5; D is unresolved. The DNA for the CDR3 is TGTGCCAGCAGTTACTCGGGCAGCTCGCCGCTCCAGCATTTT. It translates to CASSYSGSSPLQHF.